This is a list of T cell receptor beta chains from one sample in a study of response to subunit inactivated influenza vaccine. TCRdb used MiXCR to reprocess the RT-PCR reads, holding one entry per CDR3 protein. The table shows roughly 500,000 distinct CDR3 sequences, with 15% to 20% occurring only once. The sequenced sample was CD4+ T cells sorted from PBMCs, obtained around 25 months after vaccination. Source of these receptors: a man aged 50-75 years who received an inactivated influenza vaccine. Each CDR3 is given with its conserved first and last residue. The order of the fields is clone size, J gene, V gene, D gene, CDR3 protein, CDR3 DNA. A D gene is named only where the DNA matches it firmly. For some rows the clone size is stated as once, few or many, or as a class when expanded; others skip it.

clone_size: few; j_call: TRBJ1-2; v_call: TRBV6-1; d_call: -; cdr3_aa: CASNAGGGYGYTF; cdr3_nt: TGTGCCAGCAATGCCGGGGGAGGTTATGGCTACACCTTC
clone_size: few; j_call: TRBJ2-3; v_call: TRBV29-1; d_call: -; cdr3_aa: CSVEIGDSTDTQYF; cdr3_nt: TGCAGCGTTGAGATAGGGGATAGCACAGATACGCAGTATTTT
clone_size: many; j_call: TRBJ1-2; v_call: TRBV7-2; d_call: TRBD1; cdr3_aa: CASSQNAGQDYGYTF; cdr3_nt: TGTGCCAGCAGCCAAAACGCGGGACAGGACTATGGCTACACCTTC
clone_size: -; j_call: TRBJ2-3; v_call: TRBV5-1; d_call: -; cdr3_aa: CASSLDVSSTDTQYF; cdr3_nt: TGCGCCAGCAGCTTGGACGTCTCCTCCACAGATACGCAGTATTTT
clone_size: many; j_call: TRBJ2-3; v_call: TRBV5-1; d_call: TRBD2; cdr3_aa: CASSLGTSGSNTDTQYF; cdr3_nt: TGCGCCAGCAGCTTGGGGACTAGCGGGAGCAACACAGATACGCAGTATTTT
clone_size: -; j_call: TRBJ2-2; v_call: TRBV19; d_call: -; cdr3_aa: CASLDWGKSGELFF; cdr3_nt: TGTGCCAGCCTCGACTGGGGAAAATCAGGGGAGCTGTTTTTT
clone_size: many; j_call: TRBJ2-3; v_call: TRBV6-1; d_call: -; cdr3_aa: CASSERLFGDTQYF; cdr3_nt: TGTGCCAGCAGTGAAAGGTTGTTCGGAGATACGCAGTATTTT
clone_size: few; j_call: TRBJ2-7; v_call: TRBV20-1; d_call: -; cdr3_aa: CSASLLRSGYEQYF; cdr3_nt: TGCAGTGCTAGTTTACTCAGATCTGGCTACGAGCAGTACTTC
clone_size: -; j_call: TRBJ2-5; v_call: TRBV14; d_call: TRBD1; cdr3_aa: CASSQWTGAETQYF; cdr3_nt: TGTGCCAGCAGCCAGTGGACAGGGGCGGAGACCCAGTACTTC
clone_size: -; j_call: TRBJ2-7; v_call: TRBV5-6; d_call: TRBD1; cdr3_aa: CASSTKQGRSYEQYF; cdr3_nt: TGTGCCAGCAGCACGAAACAGGGGCGATCCTACGAGCAGTACTTC
clone_size: many; j_call: TRBJ2-5; v_call: TRBV5-1; d_call: -; cdr3_aa: CASSLAGAGPETQYF; cdr3_nt: TGCGCCAGCAGCTTGGCGGGGGCAGGGCCAGAGACCCAGTACTTC
clone_size: -; j_call: TRBJ2-7; v_call: TRBV5-1; d_call: TRBD2; cdr3_aa: CASSPWTSSYEQYF; cdr3_nt: TGCGCCAGCAGCCCCTGGACTAGTTCCTACGAGCAGTACTTC
clone_size: -; j_call: TRBJ1-4; v_call: TRBV20-1; d_call: TRBD1; cdr3_aa: CSAPRQGRDEKLFF; cdr3_nt: TGCAGTGCTCCCCGACAGGGTCGGGATGAAAAACTGTTTTTT
clone_size: few; j_call: TRBJ2-3; v_call: TRBV5-1; d_call: -; cdr3_aa: CASSLGPRRDTDTQYF; cdr3_nt: TGCGCCAGCAGCTTGGGTCCCCGAAGGGACACAGATACGCAGTATTTT
clone_size: few; j_call: TRBJ2-7; v_call: TRBV10-3; d_call: -; cdr3_aa: CAISETPGDRAYEQYF; cdr3_nt: TGTGCCATCAGTGAAACCCCGGGAGATAGGGCCTACGAGCAGTACTTC
clone_size: few; j_call: TRBJ1-1; v_call: TRBV12-3/TRBV12-4; d_call: -; cdr3_aa: CASSLGHANTEAFF; cdr3_nt: TGTGCCAGCAGTTTAGGGCATGCGAACACTGAAGCTTTCTTT